This T cell receptor (beta chain) derives from a study of metastatic and nonmetastatic thyroid tumors. Study at large: It was across blood and tumor or nodule tissue from malignant and benign thyroid patients that repertoires were compared. Study-wide results and limits: A significant increase in TCR beta diversity was reportedly seen in malignant thyroid tumors relative to benign nodules, in blood and tumor.

Treatment of any kind had been given to no patient before thyroid surgery. Trimming pared 4 bases from V and 9 bases from J, leaving 12 bases between. Germline CDR1 SQVTM, CDR2 ANQGSEA. The CDR3 sequence is 11 residues long. Source study methods: Building a distant-metastasis classifier for papillary thyroid cancer drew on CDR3 differences across clinicopathological groups. TCRdb reanalyzed the PCR reads with MiXCR. Here the V and J calls rest on TCRdb's processing, not on the authors' analysis. Of 23,000 or so clones in the sample, approximately 20% were seen once. This clone was seen repeatedly, ten times or more. Its target is unknown.

Specimen: blood. The J gene is TRBJ1-2, the V gene TRBV29-1, with unresolved D. This clonotype was obtained from a female donor with papillary thyroid cancer or a benign thyroid nodule (not recorded which). Some clones in this sample may be carry-over from other donors' samples. CDR3 region: CSVVTGASYTF. For the CDR3, the DNA is TGCAGCGTTGTTACGGGAGCTAGCTACACCTTC.